Listed below are T cell receptor beta chains from one sample, sequenced in a study of post-analysis software for immune sequencing data. TCRdb reanalysed the PCR reads using MiXCR and keeps one entry per CDR3 protein. Among a few hundred thousand distinct CDR3 sequences listed, 34% were seen once. The sequenced sample consisted of blood. The receptors originated from a girl aged 2 to 17 with multiple sclerosis. The CDR3 runs from the conserved cysteine through the conserved F or W. The D gene is left open where the match is weak. Clone size is stated in some rows and not others, as once, few, many or a class when expanded.

>-|TRBJ2-3|TRBV5-1|-
CASSLSEEGVQYF
TGCGCCAGCAGCTTGAGTGAGGAAGGGGTGCAGTATTTT
>TRBD1|TRBJ2-3|TRBV11-3|-
CASSLGTATSTDTQYF
TGTGCCAGCAGCCTCGGGACAGCGACTAGCACAGATACGCAGTATTTT
>TRBD1|TRBJ1-1|TRBV29-1|once
CSVGTTGSSEAFF
TGCAGCGTCGGAACGACAGGGTCCTCTGAAGCTTTCTTT
>-|TRBJ1-1|TRBV4-1|-
CASSQDIGETEAFF
TGCGCCAGCAGCCAAGATATAGGGGAAACTGAAGCTTTCTTT
>-|TRBJ2-7|TRBV6-6|few
CATDLGTGILPYEQYF
TGTGCCACCGATCTAGGCACAGGGATTCTCCCCTACGAGCAGTACTTC
>-|TRBJ1-1|TRBV28|-
CASSLLQGRGTEAFF
TGTGCCAGCAGTCTGTTACAGGGTAGGGGCACTGAAGCTTTCTTT
>TRBD1|TRBJ1-2|TRBV6-1|few
CASRTGQGPYGYTF
TGTGCCAGCAGGACGGGACAGGGACCGTATGGCTACACCTTC
>-|TRBJ2-7|TRBV3-1|-
CASALGASYEQYF
TGTGCCAGCGCCCTAGGGGCCTCCTACGAGCAGTACTTC
>TRBD1|TRBJ2-1|TRBV20-1|few
CSARSRDSGSGEQFF
TGCAGTGCTAGATCCCGGGACAGTGGGTCGGGTGAGCAGTTCTTC
>-|TRBJ2-1|TRBV6-5|-
CASSRADNEQFF
TGTGCCAGTTCCCGGGCCGACAATGAGCAGTTCTTC
>-|TRBJ1-1|TRBV20-1|few
CSASIDSGITEAFF
TGCAGTGCCTCTATCGATTCTGGGATCACTGAAGCTTTCTTT
>-|TRBJ2-3|TRBV7-2|few
CASSFSWAATDTQYF
TGTGCCAGCAGCTTCAGTTGGGCCGCCACAGATACGCAGTATTTT
>-|TRBJ1-6|TRBV20-1|few
CSARDRSAPRGSPLHF
TGCAGTGCTAGAGATCGGTCGGCCCCAAGGGGTTCACCCCTCCACTTT
>-|TRBJ2-7|TRBV4-1|-
CASSHIRDGSYEQYF
TGCGCCAGCAGCCATATCCGGGACGGGTCCTACGAGCAGTACTTC
>-|TRBJ2-7|TRBV12-3/TRBV12-4|-
CASSLTNEITAASYEQYF
TGTGCCAGCAGTTTAACGAATGAAATCACCGCAGCTTCCTACGAGCAGTACTTC
>-|TRBJ2-3|TRBV28|once
CASSFEGRGSHFTQYF
TGTGCCAGCAGTTTCGAAGGCAGGGGCTCACATTTTACGCAGTATTTT
>-|TRBJ1-5|TRBV7-2|once
CASSSPYSNQPQHF
TGTGCCAGCAGCTCACCCTATAGCAATCAGCCCCAGCATTTT
>TRBD1|TRBJ1-6|TRBV25-1|few
CASSELDRGRGSPLHF
TGTGCCAGCAGTGAATTGGACAGGGGACGTGGTTCACCCCTCCACTTT
>-|TRBJ1-2|TRBV6-1|-
CASRNRDHGGYTF
TGTGCCAGCAGAAACAGGGATCATGGTGGCTACACCTTC
>TRBD1|TRBJ1-1|TRBV29-1|few
CSADRDKTEAFF
TGCAGCGCTGACAGGGATAAAACTGAAGCTTTCTTT
>-|TRBJ2-7|TRBV5-1|many
CASSSRAWGSYEQYF
TGCGCCAGCAGCTCACGGGCTTGGGGCTCCTACGAGCAGTACTTC
>-|TRBJ2-5|TRBV5-1|-
CASSLDPGIQETQYF
TGCGCCAGCAGCTTGGATCCCGGAATCCAAGAGACCCAGTACTTC
>-|TRBJ2-7|TRBV7-2|few
CASSFLDGGEFYEQYF
TGTGCCAGCAGCTTTTTGGATGGTGGGGAGTTCTACGAGCAGTACTTC
>-|TRBJ2-5|TRBV3-1|once
CASSQERTFLYF
TGTGCCAGCAGTCAAGAGAGGACCTTCCTGTACTTC
>-|TRBJ2-3|TRBV12-3/TRBV12-4|few
CASSFWLVGADTQYF
TGTGCCAGCAGTTTCTGGCTAGTAGGCGCAGATACGCAGTATTTT
>-|TRBJ2-6|TRBV11-2|many
CASSQSSGANVLTF
TGTGCCAGCAGCCAATCCTCTGGGGCCAACGTCCTGACTTTC
>TRBD2|TRBJ2-3|TRBV20-1|few
CSAFKLAGVRDTQYF
TGCAGTGCTTTTAAATTAGCGGGGGTTAGAGATACGCAGTATTTT
>TRBD2|TRBJ2-1|TRBV20-1|-
CSAAPGLAGAPQFF
TGCAGTGCCGCGCCGGGACTAGCGGGGGCCCCCCAGTTCTTC
>-|TRBJ2-5|TRBV20-1|-
CSARPGTSWETQYF
TGCAGTGCTAGACCTGGGACCTCTTGGGAGACCCAGTACTTC
>-|TRBJ2-7|TRBV11-2|-
CASSLDSTATQYF
TGTGCCAGCAGCTTAGATTCAACCGCGACGCAGTACTTC
>-|TRBJ2-1|TRBV6-6|-
CASSYLGLGPSNEQFF
TGTGCCAGCAGTTACTTGGGGTTAGGGCCATCCAATGAGCAGTTCTTC
>TRBD1|TRBJ1-2|TRBV5-1|-
CASSPTGLESYGCTF
TGCGCCAGCAGCCCGACAGGGTTGGAGTCCTATGGCTGCACCTTC
>-|TRBJ1-6|TRBV20-1|-
CSARVRGSSYNSPLHF
TGCAGTGCTAGGGTCCGGGGGAGCTCCTATAATTCACCCCTCCACTTT
>TRBD1|TRBJ1-2|TRBV7-6|few
CASSLEGADYGYTF
TGTGCCAGCAGCTTAGAGGGGGCGGACTATGGCTACACCTTC
>-|TRBJ2-3|TRBV29-1|-
CSVTGGFTDTQYF
TGCAGCGTTACGGGGGGCTTCACAGATACGCAGTATTTT
>-|TRBJ1-1|TRBV6-2/TRBV6-3|-
CATSMNTEAFF
TGTGCCACCAGCATGAACACTGAAGCTTTCTTT
>-|TRBJ2-2|TRBV5-1|few
CASSSGVASAAGELFF
TGCGCCAGCAGCTCTGGGGTCGCTAGCGCAGCTGGGGAGCTGTTTTTT
>-|TRBJ1-4|TRBV28|-
CASSFGGRTNEKLFF
TGTGCCAGCAGTTTTGGGGGGCGAACTAATGAAAAACTGTTTTTT
>TRBD1|TRBJ1-2|TRBV6-5|-
CASSLPGGEVYGYTF
TGTGCCAGCAGTTTACCAGGGGGCGAGGTCTATGGCTACACCTTC
>TRBD2|TRBJ2-7|TRBV6-5|few
CASSFVAGSQEEQYF
TGTGCCAGCAGTTTTGTAGCGGGGAGCCAAGAAGAGCAGTACTTC
>-|TRBJ2-1|TRBV24-1|few
CATSDSGGPPVSEQFF
TGTGCCACCAGTGATTCCGGGGGCCCCCCCGTAAGTGAGCAGTTCTTC
>-|TRBJ2-3|TRBV4-2|-
CASSQAGGPPDTQYF
TGTGCCAGCAGCCAAGCGGGGGGCCCCCCAGATACGCAGTATTTT
>-|TRBJ1-2|TRBV3-1|-
CASSQAPPDSSYGYTF
TGTGCCAGCAGCCAAGCGCCCCCCGACAGTTCCTATGGCTACACCTTC
>TRBD1|TRBJ2-5|TRBV20-1|few
CSAIAPGQGAPKETQYF
TGCAGTGCCATCGCACCGGGACAGGGGGCGCCGAAAGAGACCCAGTACTTC
>-|TRBJ2-1|TRBV13|few
CASSLRVSYNEQFF
TGTGCCAGCAGCTTGCGAGTGTCCTACAATGAGCAGTTCTTC
>-|TRBJ2-3|TRBV18|-
CASSRGTSGGDTQYF
TGTGCCAGCTCCCGAGGGACCTCCGGGGGAGATACGCAGTATTTT
>-|TRBJ2-5|TRBV20-1|few
CSAVTGEETQYF
TGCAGTGCTGTGACTGGTGAAGAGACCCAGTACTTC
>-|TRBJ2-1|TRBV6-4|-
CASTPDTSSYNEQFF
TGTGCCAGCACTCCCGATACCAGCTCCTACAATGAGCAGTTCTTC
>-|TRBJ2-7|TRBV5-1|few
CASSFRGLYSYEQYF
TGCGCCAGCAGCTTTCGGGGCTTATACTCCTACGAGCAGTACTTC
>TRBD1|TRBJ2-7|TRBV27|many
CASSWDREGEQYF
TGTGCCAGCAGTTGGGACAGGGAGGGCGAGCAGTACTTC
>-|TRBJ1-5|TRBV12-3/TRBV12-4|-
CASKASFSNQPQHF
TGTGCCAGCAAGGCCAGCTTCAGCAATCAGCCCCAGCATTTT
>-|TRBJ2-3|TRBV7-9|-
CASSPLMGGATDTQYF
TGTGCCAGCAGCCCTCTTATGGGGGGGGCCACAGATACGCAGTATTTT
>TRBD1|TRBJ1-2|TRBV11-2|-
CASSLGTGAGYTF
TGTGCCAGCAGCTTAGGGACAGGGGCTGGCTACACCTTC
>-|TRBJ2-1|TRBV3-1|-
CASSLEGGPFYEQFF
TGTGCCAGCAGCCTCGAGGGGGGTCCCTTTTATGAGCAGTTCTTC
>-|TRBJ1-2|TRBV7-9|-
CASSFSVNYGYTF
TGTGCCAGCAGCTTCAGCGTCAACTATGGCTACACCTTC
>-|TRBJ1-1|TRBV6-5|-
CASSPIRNTEAFF
TGTGCCAGCAGCCCCATTCGGAACACTGAAGCTTTCTTT
>TRBD2|TRBJ2-5|TRBV20-1|few
CSAPLAGEETQYF
TGCAGTGCCCCCCTAGCGGGGGAAGAGACCCAGTACTTC
>-|TRBJ2-1|TRBV10-1|few
CASSDGPFDEQFF
TGCGCCAGCAGTGACGGGCCGTTCGATGAGCAGTTCTTC
>-|TRBJ1-5|TRBV20-1|-
CSARDSGSNQPQHF
TGCAGTGCTAGAGATTCCGGTAGCAATCAGCCCCAGCATTTT
>-|TRBJ2-1|TRBV18|-
CASSPTSSGLVNNEQFF
TGTGCCAGCTCACCAACCAGCAGCGGGTTGGTTAACAATGAGCAGTTCTTC